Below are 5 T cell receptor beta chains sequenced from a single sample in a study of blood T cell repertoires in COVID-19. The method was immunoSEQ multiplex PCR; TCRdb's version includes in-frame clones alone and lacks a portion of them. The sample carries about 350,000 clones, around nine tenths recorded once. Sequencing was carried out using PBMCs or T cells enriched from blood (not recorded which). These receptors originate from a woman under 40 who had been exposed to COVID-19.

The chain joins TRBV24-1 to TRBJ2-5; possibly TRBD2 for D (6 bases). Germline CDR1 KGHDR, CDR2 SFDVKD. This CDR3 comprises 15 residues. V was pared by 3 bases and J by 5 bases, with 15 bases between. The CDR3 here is CATSDAGLLVETQYF. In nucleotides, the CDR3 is TGTGCCACCAGTGATGCGGGACTTTTGGTTGAGACCCAGTACTTC.

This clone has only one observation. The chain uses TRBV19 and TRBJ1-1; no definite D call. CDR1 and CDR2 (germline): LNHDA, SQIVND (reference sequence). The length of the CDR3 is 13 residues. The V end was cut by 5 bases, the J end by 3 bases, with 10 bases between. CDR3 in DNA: TGTGCCAGTAGTGCAGGTCTGGACACTGAAGCTTTCTTT. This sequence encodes CASSAGLDTEAFF. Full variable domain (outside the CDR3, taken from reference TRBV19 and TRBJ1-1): DGGITQSPKYLFRKEGQNVTLSCEQNLNHDAMYWYRQDPGQGLRLIYYSQIVNDFQKGDIAEGYSVSREKKESFPLTVTSAQKNPTAFYLCASSAGLDTEAFFGQGTRLTVV.

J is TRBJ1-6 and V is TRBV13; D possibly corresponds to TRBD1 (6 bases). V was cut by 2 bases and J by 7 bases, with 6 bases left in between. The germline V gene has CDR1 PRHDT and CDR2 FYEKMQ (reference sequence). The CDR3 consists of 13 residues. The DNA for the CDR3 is TGTGCCAGCAGCTTACAGGGGAATTCACCCCTCCACTTT. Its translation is CASSLQGNSPLHF.

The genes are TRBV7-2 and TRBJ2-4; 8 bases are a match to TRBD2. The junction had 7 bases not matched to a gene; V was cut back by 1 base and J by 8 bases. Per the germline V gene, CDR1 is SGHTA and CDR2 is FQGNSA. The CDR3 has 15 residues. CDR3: CASSLDFLTSDIQYF. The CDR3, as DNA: TGTGCCAGCAGCTTAGATTTTCTGACTAGCGACATTCAGTACTTC.

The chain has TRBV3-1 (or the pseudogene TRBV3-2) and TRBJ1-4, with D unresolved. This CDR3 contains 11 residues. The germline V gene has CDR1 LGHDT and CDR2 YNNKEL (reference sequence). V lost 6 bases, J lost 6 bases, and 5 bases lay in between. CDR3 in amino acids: CASRSYEKLFF. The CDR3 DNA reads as TGTGCCAGCAGGTCCTATGAAAAACTGTTTTTT.